The T cell receptor (beta chain) described here comes from a study of blood T cell repertoires in COVID-19. On the study more broadly: Sources were T cells, B-cell-depleted T cells, or PBMCs; the material itself was cDNA or gDNA.

CDR1 is MNHNY and CDR2 is SVGAGI in the germline V gene (reference sequence). This CDR3 comprises 15 residues. J was trimmed by 10 bases and V by 2 bases; bases with no gene match: 7. In the original analysis: Scientists estimated how many nucleated cells there were by amplifying reference gene primers. TCRdb keeps only in-frame clones here, not all; method: immunoSEQ multiplex PCR. The V and J calls and clone size come from that table; D and trimming were worked out from the DNA. This table holds around 54,000 clones, around 90% found once. This receptor was taken from a human donor in a cohort sampled during active COVID-19. Sequenced material: peripheral blood. This chain connects TRBV6-6 to TRBJ2-1; 11 positions agree with TRBD1. This CDR3 reads CASSYPGQGAGEQFF. The CDR3 coding sequence is TGTGCCAGCAGTTACCCAGGACAGGGGGCAGGCGAGCAGTTCTTC.